What follows are 10 T cell receptor beta chains derived from one specimen sequenced in a study of T cells in localized non-small cell lung cancer. The table came from immunoSEQ multiplex PCR; TCRdb's copy has only in-frame clones and leaves some out. Here the sample spans nearly 15,000 clones, approximately 89% being singletons. The sequencing here drew on peripheral blood, taken before any cancer treatment. These receptor sequences come from a woman aged 35-75 years with stage I lung adenocarcinoma.

This clone is labeled as medium-sized. This chain uses TRBV7-2 with TRBJ2-7; TRBD1 matches 7 bases. V lost 3 bases and J lost 7; bases outside the gene matches: 9. CDR1 and CDR2 from the germline V gene are SGHTA and FQGNSA. CDR3 length equals 14 residues. The CDR3 spells CASSFGDSFGEQYF. CDR3 nucleotides: TGTGCCAGCAGCTTTGGGGACAGCTTTGGTGAGCAGTACTTC. Drawing the rest from reference TRBV7-2 and TRBJ2-7, the complete variable domain is GAGVSQSPSNKVTEKGKDVELRCDPISGHTALYWYRQSLGQGLEFLIYFQGNSAPDKSGLPSDRFSAERTGGSVSTLTIQRTQQEDSAVYLCASSFGDSFGEQYFGPGTRLTVT.

V and J are TRBV7-2 and TRBJ1-1; 7 bases agree with TRBD1. This CDR3 spans 14 amino acids. CDR1 is SGHTA and CDR2 is FQGNSA in the germline V gene. V gave up 3 bases and J gave up 0 bases; unmatched junction bases: 1. The CDR3 DNA reads as TGTGCCAGCAGCTTGGGACAGTTGAACACTGAAGCTTTCTTT. Protein product: CASSLGQLNTEAFF.

The chain carries TRBV5-8 and TRBJ2-7, with 10 bases lining up with TRBD1. The CDR3 spans 12 residues. Trimming removed 4 bases from V and 9 bases from J; junction bases left unmatched: 4. Per germline, CDR1 SGHTS and CDR2 YDEGEE. The CDR3 DNA reads as TGTGCCAGCAGCGGGACAGGGGAGGTGCAGTACTTC. Protein sequence: CASSGTGEVQYF.

This clone was detected only once. This chain uses TRBV9 with TRBJ1-4, with a possible D match to TRBD1 (6 bases). The CDR3 has 15 amino acids. Germline V gene data show CDR1 as SGDLS and CDR2 as YYNGEE. Trimming shortened V by 3 bases and J by 7 bases, and 16 bases separated the two germline ends. The CDR3 DNA sequence: TGTGCCAGCAGCGCCCCAGGGGCAAAGGGTGAAAAACTGTTTTTT. The encoded protein is CASSAPGAKGEKLFF.

The chain couples TRBV18 to TRBJ2-1; possibly TRBD2 for D (6 bases). The germline V and J ends were trimmed by 0 bases and 0 bases, with 9 bases remaining between them. CDR3 length: 16 residues. Looked up from germline, CDR1 is KGHSH and CDR2 is LQKENI. The CDR3 loop is CASSPPLASSYNEQFF. The CDR3 DNA reads as TGTGCCAGCTCACCACCTCTAGCGAGCTCCTACAATGAGCAGTTCTTC. Full variable domain (missing parts from reference TRBV18 and TRBJ2-1): NAGVMQNPRHLVRRRGQEARLRCSPMKGHSHVYWYRQLPEEGLKFMVYLQKENIIDESGMPKERFSAEFPKEGPSILRIQQVVRGDSAAYFCASSPPLASSYNEQFFGPGTRLTVL.

The sample holds one count of this clone. The chain carries TRBV4-3 and TRBJ1-5; D gene uncertain. This CDR3 contains 15 residues. V dropped 0 bases and J dropped 6 bases, with 12 bases sitting between them. CDR1 LGHNA and CDR2 YSLEER come from the germline V gene. Here the CDR3 DNA reads TGCGCCAGCAGCCAAGACGTGGGTCGCGCTCAGCCCCAGCATTTT. Residues: CASSQDVGRAQPQHF.

Concerning this clone: This same CDR3 is encoded by further DNA sequences in the sample. In DNA, the CDR3 is TGCAGCGTTGAAGGACAGGGGGTGTGGTATACCTTC. Encoded protein: CSVEGQGVWYTF. This chain connects TRBV29-1 to TRBJ1-2, with 9 bases matching TRBD1. The CDR3 loop spans 12 amino acids. After removal of 1 base from V and 14 bases from J, the junction contained 8 bases not matched to a gene. CDR1 and CDR2 (germline): SQVTM, ANQGSEA.

The chain couples TRBV6-1 to TRBJ1-2; D is ambiguous. This CDR3 region has 15 residues. Germline V gene sequence: CDR1 MNHNS, CDR2 SASEGT. The germline V and J ends were trimmed by 8 bases and 4 bases, with 20 bases remaining between them. CDR3 in DNA: TGTGCCAGCCTCCCCCCCCCACCTGAGCGCTATGGCTACACCTTC. Encoded protein: CASLPPPPERYGYTF.

A few counts support this clone. The rearrangement links TRBV9 to TRBJ1-6; 9 nucleotides agree with TRBD1. Germline V gene sequence: CDR1 SGDLS, CDR2 YYNGEE. The length of the CDR3 is 17 residues. The ends lost 4 bases at V and 6 bases at J; junction bases unmatched: 11. The CDR3 sequence: CASSHTEGQGFNSPLHF. The CDR3 nucleotides are TGTGCCAGCAGCCATACCGAGGGACAGGGATTTAATTCACCCCTCCACTTT.

This clone was recorded once. V usage is TRBV4-1 and J usage is TRBJ2-1, with 9 nucleotides matching TRBD2. CDR3 length: 16 residues. CDR1 and CDR2 (germline): MGHRA, YSYEKL. The junction had 7 bases not matched to a gene; V was cut back by 0 bases and J by 7 bases. The CDR3 region is CASSQEAGGPINEQFF. CDR3 bases: TGCGCCAGCAGCCAAGAGGCGGGGGGGCCAATTAATGAGCAGTTCTTC.